This T cell receptor (beta chain) was obtained from a study of blood T cells in healthy people across ages. A second PCR, run for about 7 to 11 cycles, used a sample-barcoded 5' primer plus a J-beta primer mix. TCRdb called the 5' RACE reads again in MiXCR, with one record for every CDR3 protein. The table shows around 1,100,000 distinct CDR3 sequences, with 30% to 40% occurring only once. This clonotype showed up just once. The germline V gene encodes CDR1 SGHVS and CDR2 FNYEAQ. This CDR3 is built from 14 residues. V gave up 2 bases and J gave up 6 bases, with 10 bases separating them. The sequencing sample was made of blood. This chain links TRBV7-6 with TRBJ2-2; maybe TRBD1 (5 bases). This sequence originates from a man between 18 and 35 years old in good health. The CDR3 DNA reads TGTGCCAGCAGCTTACAGGGAAAGGCCGGGGAGCTGTTTTTT. Translated: CASSLQGKAGELFF.